The 25 T cell receptor beta chains below all came from one sample that was sequenced in a study of blood T cells in healthy people across ages. It was with a sample-barcoded 5' primer and a J-beta primer mix that a second PCR of roughly 6 to 12 cycles was run. TCRdb passed the 5' RACE reads through MiXCR, listing each CDR3 protein once. The data hold 1.2 million to 1.5 million distinct CDR3 sequences, with approximately 40% observed a single time. Source material: blood. The receptor source for this set is a woman aged 18-35 years in good health.

This clonotype occurred a few times. The chain employs TRBV6-5 and TRBJ1-2, with TRBD1 matching 8 bases. V lost 2 bases and J lost 7; bases outside the gene matches: 6. Germline V gene data show CDR1 as MNHEY and CDR2 as SVGAGI. CDR3 length: 14 amino acids. CDR3 residues: CASSYVGQGAGYTF. CDR3 sequence (DNA): TGTGCCAGCAGTTACGTTGGGCAGGGGGCTGGCTACACCTTC.

This clonotype has only a few counts. This chain links TRBV5-1 with TRBJ1-2, with D unresolved. V was clipped by 1 base and J by 0 bases, with 4 bases between them. The germline V gene has CDR1 SGHRS and CDR2 YFSETQ. There are 13 residues in the CDR3. Here the CDR3 reads CASSLWANYGYTF. The CDR3 DNA is TGCGCCAGCAGCTTGTGGGCTAACTATGGCTACACCTTC. Full variable domain (missing parts from reference TRBV5-1 and TRBJ1-2): KAGVTQTPRYLIKTRGQQVTLSCSPISGHRSVSWYQQTPGQGLQFLFEYFSETQRNKGNFPGRFSGRQFSNSRSEMNVSTLELGDSALYLCASSLWANYGYTFGSGTRLTVV.

This rearrangement joins TRBV6-5 to TRBJ2-1; the match to TRBD2 covers 10 bases. The CDR3 loop spans 15 amino acids. Germline lookup yields CDR1 MNHEY and CDR2 SVGAGI. The V gene end was trimmed by 6 bases and the J gene end by 2 bases; junction bases not matched to a gene: 4. The CDR3 loop reads CASRISGRAYNEQFF. CDR3 bases: TGTGCCAGCAGAATCAGCGGGAGGGCCTACAATGAGCAGTTCTTC.

This clonotype was observed a handful of times. This chain connects TRBV10-3 to TRBJ2-7; perhaps TRBD1 as D (6 bases). This CDR3 has 11 amino acids. Trimming took 10 bases from V and 6 from J, leaving 13 bases between them. In germline, CDR1 is ENHRY, CDR2 SYGVKD. CDR3 sequence: CATTGGAEQYF. DNA of the CDR3: TGTGCCACCACTGGGGGCGCCGAGCAGTACTTC.

This clonotype was counted between two and nine times. The chain has TRBV7-3 and TRBJ1-1, with D tentatively TRBD1 (5 bases). The CDR3 runs to 13 residues. Germline-derived CDR1 and CDR2 are SGHTA and FQGTGA. Trimming took off 4 bases at V and 5 bases at J, with 11 bases between the two ends. CDR3 sequence: CASSSRGVTEAFF. Here the CDR3 DNA reads TGTGCCAGCAGCTCCCGGGGGGTTACTGAAGCTTTCTTT.

This chain uses TRBV6-6 with TRBJ1-2; no reliable D call. Germline V gene sequence: CDR1 MNHNY, CDR2 SVGAGI (reference sequence). This CDR3 comprises 13 residues. V was clipped by 2 bases and J by 4 bases, with 8 bases between them. The CDR3 sequence is CASSYGVLYGYTF. The CDR3 coding sequence is TGTGCCAGCAGTTACGGAGTCCTCTATGGCTACACCTTC.

This clonotype came up a few times. The chain joins TRBV20-1 to TRBJ2-7, with 13 bases matching TRBD2. Germline-derived CDR1 and CDR2 are DFQATT and SNEGSKA (reference sequence). This CDR3 region has 14 residues. With 6 bases clipped from V and 6 bases from J, the junction kept 8 bases outside the gene matches. The CDR3 loop is CSAPWTSGGFEQYF. CDR3 in DNA: TGCAGTGCCCCGTGGACTAGCGGGGGCTTCGAGCAGTACTTC.

This clonotype was recorded a few times. This chain connects TRBV12-3 or TRBV12-4 to TRBJ2-7, with 7 bases lining up with TRBD1. This CDR3 has 12 amino acids. The V segment lost 6 bases and the J segment 5 bases; nucleotides outside the gene matches: 4. The CDR3 region is CASSTGVHEQYF. CDR3 DNA: TGTGCCAGCAGCACAGGGGTCCACGAGCAGTACTTC.

This clonotype was seen a handful of times. This sequence joins TRBV6-4 and TRBJ1-2, with D uncertain. The V end lost 2 bases, the J end lost 0 bases, and 19 bases lay between the germline ends. The germline V gene encodes CDR1 MRHNA and CDR2 SNTAGT. The CDR3 loop spans 18 amino acids. CDR3 sequence reads: CASSDNTRFSLANYGYTF. CDR3 bases: TGTGCCAGCAGTGACAACACCCGGTTTTCCTTAGCTAACTATGGCTACACCTTC.

In the case of this clonotype: A much larger clone differs from this one at a single base, so this may be a read error. This chain joins TRBV11-3 and TRBJ2-5; D perhaps matches TRBD2 (5 bases). The CDR3 length is 13 residues. The V and J ends lost 0 bases and 3 bases respectively, with 5 bases between them. Germline V gene data show CDR1 as SGHNT and CDR2 as YENEEA. CDR3 in DNA: TGTGCCAGCAGCTTAGAAGCGGAAGAGACCCAGTACTTC. Protein product: CASSLEAEETQYF.

This chain links TRBV10-3 with TRBJ1-2; D perhaps matches TRBD1 (6 bases). CDR3 size: 16 residues. V gave up 6 bases and J gave up 0 bases, with 17 bases separating them. The germline V gene has CDR1 ENHRY and CDR2 SYGVKD. CDR3 sequence: CAIRDPWTAANYGYTF. The CDR3 DNA reads TGTGCCATCAGGGATCCTTGGACAGCCGCTAACTATGGCTACACCTTC.

Here the CDR3 DNA reads TGTGCCAGCAGGCGCTCCTTAGCGGGATACAATGAGCAGTTCTTC. Translating gives CASRRSLAGYNEQFF. V is TRBV7-2 and J is TRBJ2-1; 8 positions agree with TRBD2. Trimming at V came to 6 bases and at J to 4 bases, leaving 8 bases not matched to a gene. The length of the CDR3 is 15 residues. The V gene's germline CDR1 is SGHTA and CDR2 FQGNSA.

This clonotype was counted at least ten times. V usage is TRBV2 and J usage is TRBJ2-5; the D gene is possibly TRBD1 (6 bases). This CDR3 is built from 13 residues. The germline gives CDR1 SNHLY, CDR2 FYNNEI. Trimming took 8 bases from V and 3 from J, leaving 13 bases between them. The chain's CDR3 is CASSRQGKETQYF. CDR3 sequence (DNA): TGTGCCAGCTCACGGCAGGGGAAAGAGACCCAGTACTTC.

Regarding this clonotype: One junction end does not reproduce the germline sequence, and a read error may be involved. The chain links TRBV7-8 to TRBJ2-5, with D possibly being TRBD2 (6 bases). The germline V gene encodes CDR1 SGHVS and CDR2 FQNEAQ. The CDR3 is 13 residues long. In nucleotides, the CDR3 is TGTACCAGCAGCTTCCAGGGTTCGGGGGAGCAGTACTTC. It is translated as CTSSFQGSGEQYF.

With regard to this clonotype: This sequence may be a read error, since a much larger clone differs from it by one base. This rearrangement joins TRBV4-1 to TRBJ2-5; D gene uncertain. The last part of the DNA fits TRBJ2-4 better; the J call may be wrong. The CDR3 extends over 14 amino acids. From germline, CDR1 is MGHRA and CDR2 YSYEKL. The CDR3 DNA reads TGCGCCAGCAGCCAAAGTCTCGAGAAAAACATTCAGTACTTC. The encoded protein is CASSQSLEKNIQYF.

This sequence joins TRBV30 and TRBJ2-3, with 11 bases lining up with TRBD2. The V gene end was trimmed by 0 bases and the J gene end by 4 bases; junction bases not matched to a gene: 9. The CDR3 covers 17 residues. Germline V gene data show CDR1 as GTSNPN and CDR2 as SVGIG (reference sequence). The CDR3: CAWSVPTSGIMSDTQYF. DNA of the CDR3: TGTGCCTGGAGTGTACCGACTAGCGGGATAATGTCAGATACGCAGTATTTT.

This clonotype has only a few counts. This chain connects TRBV25-1 to TRBJ1-2, with D perhaps matching TRBD1 (6 bases). Looked up from germline, CDR1 is MGHDK and CDR2 is SYGVNS. This CDR3 is built from 13 residues. V lost 7 bases and J lost 6, with 15 bases in between. CDR3 protein: CASTRPGEDGYTF. The CDR3 nucleotides read TGTGCCAGCACAAGGCCAGGGGAAGATGGCTACACCTTC.

With respect to this clonotype: The junction differs from germline at one of its ends, possibly a read error. V usage is TRBV20-1 and J usage is TRBJ1-6, with 8 nucleotides matching TRBD1. Germline V CDR1 and CDR2: DFQATT, SNEGSKA (reference sequence). The CDR3 is 14 amino acids. CDR3 bases: TGCAATGCTAGGACAGGGTATATGGATTCACCCCTCCACTTT. Translation: CNARTGYMDSPLHF.

The chain combines TRBV29-1 with TRBJ2-5, with 13 nucleotides matching TRBD2. Trimming at V came to 6 bases and at J to 11 bases, leaving 12 bases not matched to a gene. The germline CDR1 and CDR2 sequences are SQVTM and ANQGSEA. The CDR3 loop spans 14 amino acids. DNA for the CDR3: TGCAGCGTACTAGCGGGAGGGAAGAAAAATGAGCAGTACTTC. It yields the protein CSVLAGGKKNEQYF.

This clonotype was counted between two and nine times. This chain links TRBV12-3 or TRBV12-4 with TRBJ2-3, with 7 bases matching TRBD2. With V trimmed by 1 base and J by 6 bases, 7 bases remained unmatched. The CDR3 covers 15 residues. The CDR3 sequence: CASSLVASGRDTQYF. The CDR3 DNA sequence: TGTGCCAGCAGTTTAGTAGCTAGCGGCAGGGATACGCAGTATTTT.

Worth noting for this clonotype: This clone may be a read error of a much larger clone one base away. This chain joins TRBV29-1 and TRBJ2-7; D gene ambiguous. The germline gives CDR1 SQVTM, CDR2 ANQGSEA. CDR3 size: 12 residues. CDR3 bases: TGCAGCATTGAAGTGGCAGCCTACGAGCAGTACTTC. Its translation is CSIEVAAYEQYF.

As concerns this clonotype: One junction end does not reproduce the germline sequence, and a read error may be involved. The chain combines TRBV2 with TRBJ2-1; TRBD2 agrees at 15 bases. The CDR3 contains 19 residues. CDR1 SNHLY and CDR2 FYNNEI come from the germline V gene. CDR3 sequence: CASFIIGLAGGTSYNGQFF. The CDR3 bases are TGTGCCAGTTTCATCATCGGACTAGCGGGGGGGACCTCCTACAATGGGCAGTTCTTC.

This clonotype has a handful of counts. The chain carries TRBV2 and TRBJ2-7; 16 nucleotides agree with TRBD2. V gave up 5 bases and J gave up 0 bases; unmatched junction bases: 7. Germline V gene sequence: CDR1 SNHLY, CDR2 FYNNEI. The length of the CDR3 is 18 residues. CDR3 sequence reads: CASSSGTSGRGSSYEQYF. CDR3 sequence (DNA): TGTGCCAGCAGTTCCGGGACTAGCGGGAGGGGGAGCTCCTACGAGCAGTACTTC.

The rearrangement joins TRBV20-1 to TRBJ2-4, with a tentative D call TRBD2 (6 bases). The end of the DNA fits TRBJ2-7 better, so the J call may be wrong. Germline values: CDR1 DFQATT, CDR2 SNEGSKA (reference sequence). This CDR3 has 15 amino acids. The CDR3 region is CSAGRWELAPYEQYF. CDR3 nucleotide sequence: TGCAGTGCTGGTCGGTGGGAGCTAGCGCCGTACGAGCAGTACTTC.

The chain uses TRBV21-1 and TRBJ2-1; the table's D call TRBD2 went unverified against the DNA. The J call may be faulty, since TRBJ2-7 better matches the DNA end. TRBV21-1 corresponds to a pseudogene. The CDR3 has 23 residues. CDR3 amino acids: CASSPRDRVGTSGPRGSYNEQYF. DNA of the CDR3: TGTGCCAGCAGCCCGCGAGACAGGGTGGGGACTAGCGGGCCTAGGGGGTCCTACAATGAGCAGTACTTC.